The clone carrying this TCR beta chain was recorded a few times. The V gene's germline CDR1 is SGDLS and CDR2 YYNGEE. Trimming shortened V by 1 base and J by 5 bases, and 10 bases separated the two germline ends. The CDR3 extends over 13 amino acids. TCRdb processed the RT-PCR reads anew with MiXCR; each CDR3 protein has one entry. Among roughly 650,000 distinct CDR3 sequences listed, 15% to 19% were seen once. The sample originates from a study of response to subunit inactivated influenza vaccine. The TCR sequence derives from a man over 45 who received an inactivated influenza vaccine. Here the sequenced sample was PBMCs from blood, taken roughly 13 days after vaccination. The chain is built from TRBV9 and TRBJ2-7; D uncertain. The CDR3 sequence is CASSVSSGNEQYF. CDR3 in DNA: TGTGCCAGCAGCGTAAGTTCTGGAAACGAGCAGTACTTC.